This entry concerns a single T cell receptor beta chain. What it binds is unknown. The sample belongs to a study of cytomegalovirus exposure and HLA in healthy donors. The CDR3 is 13 residues long. Trimming took 7 bases from V and 3 from J, leaving 7 bases between them. Germline V gene lookup returns CDR1 MNHEY and CDR2 SMNVEV (reference sequence). Profiling relied on immunoSEQ multiplex PCR, and the TCRdb table lists in-frame clones only, not all of them. The sample contains about 120,000 clones, 70% to 90% of which appear only once. The study's findings and limits: A subsequent analysis found that TCR clusters from the first cohort also tended to co-occur in the approximately 130 validation repertoires, with approximately 95% of cluster scores above 0.

The TCR sequence derives from a woman in her 30s in good health and CMV-seronegative. The gene calls are TRBV27 and TRBJ1-6; D gene unclear. Sequences were obtained from PBMCs. The CDR3 is CASTGVYNSPLHF. The CDR3 coding sequence is TGTGCCAGCACGGGAGTCTATAATTCACCCCTCCACTTT.